This T cell receptor beta chain originates from a study of blood T cell repertoires in COVID-19. Study information: From the United States, Italy and Spain came samples of acute and convalescent COVID-19.

Sequencing used immunoSEQ multiplex PCR; TCRdb keeps in-frame clones, though not all of them. The sample lists roughly 140,000 clones, about 87% occurring once. Germline CDR1 is GTSNPN and CDR2 is SVGIG (reference sequence). This CDR3 is 12 amino acids long. Trimming cost V 8 bases and J 3 bases, with 13 bases left between them. This TCR was recovered from a human donor in a cohort sampled during active COVID-19. Sequenced sample: peripheral blood. The chain joins TRBV30 to TRBJ2-5, with a possible D match to TRBD2 (6 bases). CDR3 sequence reads: CARAGGEETQYF. CDR3 sequence (DNA): TGTGCCCGCGCGGGCGGGGAAGAGACCCAGTACTTC.